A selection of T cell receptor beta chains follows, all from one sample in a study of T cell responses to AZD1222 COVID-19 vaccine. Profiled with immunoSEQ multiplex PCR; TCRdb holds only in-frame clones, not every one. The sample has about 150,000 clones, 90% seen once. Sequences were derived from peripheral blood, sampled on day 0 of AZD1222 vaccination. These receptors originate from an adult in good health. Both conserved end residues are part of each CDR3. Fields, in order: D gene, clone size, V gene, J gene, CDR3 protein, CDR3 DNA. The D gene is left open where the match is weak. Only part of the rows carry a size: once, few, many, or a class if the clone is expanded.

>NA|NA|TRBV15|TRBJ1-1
CATSRGGEDTEAFF
TGTGCCACCAGCAGAGGTGGGGAGGACACTGAAGCTTTCTTT
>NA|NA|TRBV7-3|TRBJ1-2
CASSLTGKTNYGYTF
TGTGCCAGCAGCTTAACGGGGAAGACTAACTATGGCTACACCTTC
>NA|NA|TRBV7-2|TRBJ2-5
CASSFDHYQETQYF
TGTGCCAGCAGCTTTGATCACTACCAAGAGACCCAGTACTTC
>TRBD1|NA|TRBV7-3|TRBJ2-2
CASSLGTGGRTGELFF
TGTGCCAGCAGCTTAGGGACAGGGGGCAGAACCGGGGAGCTGTTTTTT
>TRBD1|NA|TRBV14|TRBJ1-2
CASSQEGGQVLYGYTF
TGTGCCAGCAGCCAAGAGGGGGGACAGGTCCTATATGGCTACACCTTC
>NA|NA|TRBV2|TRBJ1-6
CASSGGRSISPLHF
TGTGCCAGCAGTGGGGGACGATCGATTTCACCCCTCCACTTT
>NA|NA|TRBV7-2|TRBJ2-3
CASTRLLTDTQYF
TGTGCCAGCACCCGCCTACTCACAGATACGCAGTATTTT
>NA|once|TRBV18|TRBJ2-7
CASSPTRNSYEQYF
TGTGCCAGCTCACCTACCAGAAACTCCTACGAGCAGTACTTC
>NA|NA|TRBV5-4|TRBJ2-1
CASSARDYNEQFF
TGTGCCAGCAGCGCCAGGGATTACAATGAGCAGTTCTTC
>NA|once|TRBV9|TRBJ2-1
CASSVGGGASGEQFF
TGTGCCAGCAGCGTAGGTGGGGGGGCCTCCGGTGAGCAGTTCTTC
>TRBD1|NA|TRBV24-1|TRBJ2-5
CATSDLGTEQETQYF
TGTGCCACCAGTGATTTGGGGACAGAGCAAGAGACCCAGTACTTC